This T cell receptor beta chain originates from a study of PD-1 blockade in mismatch repair-deficient tumors. About the study: Patients had about a dozen mismatch repair-deficient cancer types and were previously treated and progressing.

V lost 5 bases, J lost 5 bases, and 9 bases lay in between. This CDR3 region has 13 residues. CDR1 and CDR2 (germline): SEHNR, FQNEAQ (reference sequence). Sequencing was performed with immunoSEQ multiplex PCR; in TCRdb, only in-frame clones are kept and a portion is missing. Of some 49,000 clones in the sample, more than 65% were seen once. This clone was detected only once. V gene TRBV7-9 combines with J gene TRBJ1-4; D unresolved. This sequence was found in an adult with mismatch repair-deficient cancer. Sequencing was performed on PBMCs, taken before pembrolizumab treatment. CDR3 amino acids: CASSPQKNEKLFF. The CDR3 DNA is TGTGCCAGCAGCCCGCAGAAGAATGAAAAACTGTTTTTT.